In this sample, the clone carrying this TCR beta chain turned up once. What it recognizes is unknown. This specimen belongs to a study of OX40 agonist ivuxolimab in advanced cancers. As for the study in general: The patients' treatment was ivuxolimab, an agonistic anti-OX40 (CD134) antibody. Treatment received earlier with anti-PD-1, anti-PD-L1 or anti-CTLA-4 agents was allowed, and 40% had some. Study observations and caveats: Clonal expansion in partial responders at 0.1-3.0 mg/kg ranked among the lowest. At 0.1 to 3.0 mg/kg and by week 6, clonal expansion occurred in CD4+ and CD8+ blood T cells.

This table comes from immunoSEQ multiplex PCR, and its TCRdb copy is limited to in-frame clones, with some not included. This sample has roughly 77,000 clones, with roughly 92% found just once. V was shortened by 5 bases and J by 1 base, with 18 bases between the two germline ends. The CDR3 sequence is 16 residues long. The V gene's germline CDR1 is PRHDT and CDR2 FYEKMQ (reference sequence). The source of this sequence is an adult with an advanced solid tumor such as melanoma, head and neck, liver or kidney cancer. The input for sequencing was CD4+ or CD8+ T cells sorted from blood, taken in a trial of the OX40 agonist ivuxolimab. The gene calls are TRBV13 and TRBJ2-7, with D tentatively TRBD2 (6 bases). The CDR3 bases are TGTGCCAGCAGCCCCCTGGGGGGAATACGTTCCTACGAGCAGTACTTC. The encoded protein is CASSPLGGIRSYEQYF.